These 9 T cell receptor beta chains were all obtained from the same sample, sequenced in a study of T cell changes during pregnancy in multiple sclerosis. Libraries were prepared by immunoSEQ multiplex PCR; TCRdb keeps only in-frame clonotypes and omits some of them. The data show around 40,000 clones, about 92% seen once. This material consisted of CD8+ T cells from peripheral blood mononuclear cells, taken in the third trimester of pregnancy. The receptors here all came from a female donor with multiple sclerosis, enrolled in a pregnancy study.

The chain recombines TRBV19 with TRBJ2-7; tentative D call: TRBD1 (5 bases). The V end lost 3 bases, the J end lost 3 bases, and 12 bases lay between the germline ends. The CDR3 totals 14 residues. Germline V gene sequence: CDR1 LNHDA, CDR2 SQIVND (reference sequence). CDR3 nucleotides: TGTGCCAGTAGTATGTACCAGGGTAACTACGAGCAGTACTTC. It is translated as CASSMYQGNYEQYF.

This chain links TRBV5-8 with TRBJ1-1; D remains ambiguous. Trimming shortened V by 1 base and J by 7 bases, and 8 bases separated the two germline ends. Germline loops: CDR1 SGHTS, CDR2 YDEGEE. The CDR3 is made up of 12 amino acids. For the CDR3, the DNA is TGTGCCAGCAGCTTGATCAGGAATGAAGCTTTCTTT. This translates into CASSLIRNEAFF. The entire variable domain, with the rest obtained from reference TRBV5-8 and TRBJ1-1, is as follows: EAGVTQSPTHLIKTRGQQATLRCSPISGHTSVYWYQQALGLGLQFLLWYDEGEERNRGNFPPRFSGRQFPNYSSELNVNALELEDSALYLCASSLIRNEAFFGQGTRLTVV.

V usage is TRBV7-2 and J usage is TRBJ2-1; 9 bases are shared with TRBD2. Germline loops: CDR1 SGHTA, CDR2 FQGNSA. The CDR3 loop spans 15 amino acids. Trimming at V came to 6 bases and at J to 2 bases, leaving 5 bases not matched to a gene. This chain's CDR3 is CASSISGSTYNEQFF. CDR3 DNA: TGTGCCAGCAGTATTAGCGGGAGTACCTACAATGAGCAGTTCTTC. Variable domain in full (rest from reference TRBV7-2 and TRBJ2-1): GAGVSQSPSNKVTEKGKDVELRCDPISGHTALYWYRQSLGQGLEFLIYFQGNSAPDKSGLPSDRFSAERTGGSVSTLTIQRTQQEDSAVYLCASSISGSTYNEQFFGPGTRLTVL.

The rearrangement joins TRBV4-3 to TRBJ2-1, with TRBD2 identical over 9 bases. V gave up 4 bases and J gave up 0 bases; unmatched junction bases: 4. From germline, CDR1 is LGHNA and CDR2 YSLEER. This CDR3 comprises 16 residues. CDR3 sequence (DNA): TGCGCCAGCAGCCGCCAGACTAGCGGCTCCTACAATGAGCAGTTCTTC. Translating gives CASSRQTSGSYNEQFF.

The chain recombines TRBV6-1 with TRBJ2-2, with 7 bases aligning to TRBD1. In germline, CDR1 is MNHNS, CDR2 SASEGT. After removal of 5 bases from V and 1 base from J, the junction contained 4 bases not matched to a gene. The CDR3 extends over 15 amino acids. Here the CDR3 DNA reads TGTGCCAGCAGTTCCCGGACAGGGAACACCGGGGAGCTGTTTTTT. Its protein product is CASSSRTGNTGELFF.

This clone has just one count. The V and J genes are TRBV18 and TRBJ2-3; D is uncertain. The germline V gene has CDR1 KGHSH and CDR2 LQKENI. V was clipped by 6 bases and J by 2 bases, with 15 bases between them. This CDR3 has 15 residues. This CDR3 is CASSPTAAPTDTQYF. The DNA for the CDR3 is TGTGCCAGCTCTCCCACGGCGGCACCCACAGATACGCAGTATTTT.

The V gene is TRBV5-6, the J gene TRBJ1-4, with 9 bases fitting TRBD1. The CDR3 consists of 15 residues. J lost 5 bases, V lost 2 bases, and 4 bases had no gene match. Germline lookup yields CDR1 SGHDT and CDR2 YYEEEE. The CDR3 is CASSFKTGGNEKLFF. CDR3 DNA: TGTGCCAGCAGCTTTAAGACAGGGGGGAATGAAAAACTGTTTTTT. Full variable domain (remainder filled in from reference TRBV5-6 and TRBJ1-4): DAGVTQSPTHLIKTRGQQVTLRCSPKSGHDTVSWYQQALGQGPQFIFQYYEEEERQRGNFPDRFSGHQFPNYSSELNVNALLLGDSALYLCASSFKTGGNEKLFFGSGTQLSVL.

The V call is TRBV5-5, the J call TRBJ2-1; the match to TRBD2 covers 7 bases. This CDR3 is built from 17 residues. V was pared by 1 base and J by 4 bases, with 11 bases of the junction left unmatched. Germline CDR1 is SGHKS and CDR2 is YYEKEE (reference sequence). The CDR3 DNA sequence: TGTGCCAGCAGCTTGTATCCCCTGGGGGGGGTTTACAATGAGCAGTTCTTC. Encoded protein: CASSLYPLGGVYNEQFF.

The chain is built from TRBV30 and TRBJ1-1, with TRBD1 matching 9 bases. The CDR3 runs to 12 residues. Germline values: CDR1 GTSNPN, CDR2 SVGIG (reference sequence). J lost 3 bases, V lost 4 bases, and 0 bases had no gene match. This chain's CDR3 is CAWNRGHTEAFF. The DNA for the CDR3 is TGTGCCTGGAACAGGGGGCACACTGAAGCTTTCTTT.